Below are 8 T cell receptor beta chains sequenced from a single sample in a study of Graves' ophthalmopathy and Graves' hyperthyroidism (dated by TCRdb to 2016 to 2019). This sample was sequenced with an Illumina HiSeq 2000. TCR beta CDR3 regions were amplified from RNA transcripts for repertoire sequencing. The first round was an RT-PCR using HTBI primers with the Qiagen OneStep RT-PCR kit, and this first round was followed by a second-round multiplex PCR, then size selection and purification. TCRdb applied fastp at Q25 and MiXCR to the public reads, then kept only in-frame beta chains. Merged by CDR3 protein, the rows form single entries marked with the most common genes and DNA. The sample records about 640,000 distinct CDR3 sequences, roughly two fifths of which are singletons. Roughly 3.5% of the sample is taken by the ten largest. Sequencing was done on a sample of peripheral blood. Receptor source: an adult man with Graves' ophthalmopathy.

The V call is TRBV2, the J call TRBJ1-6; D may be TRBD1 (6 bases). Germline CDR1 and CDR2: SNHLY and FYNNEI. The CDR3 spans 14 residues. Trimming pared 7 bases from V and 6 bases from J, leaving 13 bases between. Here the CDR3 DNA reads TGTGCCAGCAATCTCAGGGGCCTTAATTCACCCCTCCACTTT. Protein product: CASNLRGLNSPLHF.

The rearrangement links TRBV27 to TRBJ2-5, with unresolved D. V shed 4 bases and J shed 2 bases, with 8 bases lying between them. This CDR3 region has 13 residues. Germline CDR1 MNHEY, CDR2 SMNVEV (reference sequence). The CDR3, as DNA: TGTGCCAGCAGTTCCAAAGGACAAGAGACCCAGTACTTC. It yields the protein CASSSKGQETQYF.

This clonotype occurred many times. The rearrangement uses TRBV19 and TRBJ1-4; D may be TRBD1 (5 bases). This CDR3 is built from 14 residues. Germline V gene sequence: CDR1 LNHDA, CDR2 SQIVND (reference sequence). V lost 3 bases, J lost 7 bases, and 12 bases lay in between. The CDR3 protein is CASSIPRQSEKLFF. CDR3 in DNA: TGTGCCAGTAGTATCCCAAGACAGAGTGAAAAACTGTTTTTT. Looking up the rest from reference TRBV19 and TRBJ1-4 gives the full variable domain: DGGITQSPKYLFRKEGQNVTLSCEQNLNHDAMYWYRQDPGQGLRLIYYSQIVNDFQKGDIAEGYSVSREKKESFPLTVTSAQKNPTAFYLCASSIPRQSEKLFFGSGTQLSVL.

Note on this clonotype: The conserved phenylalanine or tryptophan is not found at the CDR3 terminus, so this likely reflects a read error. No DNA is shown, since the ends of the CDR3 on it are uncertain; the CDR3 is the one TCRdb lists. This chain uses TRBV7-9 with TRBJ1-2. Per the germline V gene, CDR1 is SEHNR and CDR2 is FQNEAQ (reference sequence). The CDR3 is 14 residues long, ends included. CDR3 protein: CASSAVGWKAGNTL.

The V call is TRBV15, the J call TRBJ1-3; D is unresolved. Germline lookup yields CDR1 LNHNV and CDR2 YYDKDF (reference sequence). This CDR3 has 15 amino acids. V dropped 4 bases and J dropped 0 bases, with 10 bases sitting between them. CDR3 nucleotide sequence: TGTGCCACCAGCAAGGACGTGGGCTCTGGAAACACCATATATTTT. This encodes CATSKDVGSGNTIYF. Drawing the rest from reference TRBV15 and TRBJ1-3, the complete variable domain is DAMVIQNPRYQVTQFGKPVTLSCSQTLNHNVMYWYQQKSSQAPKLLFHYYDKDFNNEADTPDNFQSRRPNTSFCFLDIRSPGLGDTAMYLCATSKDVGSGNTIYFGEGSWLTVV.

In its sample, this clonotype was seen once. The rearrangement uses TRBV11-2 and TRBJ1-4; D gene ambiguous. Germline CDR1 is SGHAT and CDR2 is FQNNGV. The length of the CDR3 is 15 residues. V was shortened by 7 bases and J by 7 bases, with 19 bases between the two germline ends. In DNA, the CDR3 is TGTGCCAGCACCCCGGGGAGGGCGAGGAGTGAAAAACTGTTTTTT. It yields the protein CASTPGRARSEKLFF.

This clonotype was counted many times. The chain's CDR3 is CASSPSGTGDLRRVGNQPQHF. CDR3 DNA sequence: TGTGCCAGCAGCCCCTCCGGGACAGGGGATTTGAGAAGGGTGGGCAATCAGCCCCAGCATTTT. The chain links TRBV2 to TRBJ1-5; 10 positions match TRBD1. This CDR3 region has 21 residues. The V gene's germline CDR1 is SNHLY and CDR2 FYNNEI. Trimming cost V 6 bases and J 2 bases; bases outside gene matches: 22.

The chain carries TRBV7-2 and TRBJ2-5; unclear D gene. V was trimmed by 2 bases and J by 3 bases, leaving 13 bases between them. The CDR3 extends over 15 amino acids. CDR1 is SGHTA and CDR2 is FQGNSA in the germline V gene. DNA for the CDR3: TGTGCCAGCAGCTTACGGCCGGTGGGGAAAGAGACCCAGTACTTC. This encodes CASSLRPVGKETQYF.